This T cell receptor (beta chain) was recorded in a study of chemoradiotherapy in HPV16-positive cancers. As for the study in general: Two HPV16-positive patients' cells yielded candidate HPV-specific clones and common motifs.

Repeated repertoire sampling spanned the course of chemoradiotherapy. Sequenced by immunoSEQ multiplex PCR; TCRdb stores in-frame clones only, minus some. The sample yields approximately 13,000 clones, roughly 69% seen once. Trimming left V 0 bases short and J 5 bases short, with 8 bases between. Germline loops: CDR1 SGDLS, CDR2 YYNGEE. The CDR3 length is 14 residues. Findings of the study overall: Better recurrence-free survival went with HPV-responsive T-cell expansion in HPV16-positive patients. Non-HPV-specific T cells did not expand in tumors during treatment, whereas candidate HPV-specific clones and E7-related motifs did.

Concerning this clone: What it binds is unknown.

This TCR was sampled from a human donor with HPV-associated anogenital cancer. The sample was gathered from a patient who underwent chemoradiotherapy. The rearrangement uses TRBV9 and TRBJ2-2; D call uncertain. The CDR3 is CASSVDPQTGELFF. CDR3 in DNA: TGTGCCAGCAGCGTAGATCCCCAAACCGGGGAGCTGTTTTTT.